These 21 T cell receptor beta chains share one sample of origin, sequenced in a study of blood T cell repertoires in COVID-19. TCRdb keeps only in-frame clones here, not all; method: immunoSEQ multiplex PCR. In the table there are 100,000 to 150,000 clones, roughly four fifths of which are singletons. Specimen: peripheral blood. The receptor source for this set is a man in his 60s with acute or convalescent COVID-19.

The chain couples TRBV7-6 to TRBJ2-7; 8 bases map to TRBD1. Germline CDR1 SGHVS, CDR2 FNYEAQ. This CDR3 is 16 amino acids long. The trim removed 5 bases at V and 4 bases at J, leaving 13 bases unmatched. The CDR3 loop reads CASSPGGQGLVYEQYF. CDR3 coding DNA: TGTGCCAGCAGCCCCGGCGGACAGGGATTGGTATACGAGCAGTACTTC.

This chain uses TRBV21-1 with TRBJ2-3; the table calls TRBD1, which could not be checked here. TRBV21-1 constitutes a pseudogene. The CDR3 runs 15 residues. Written as DNA, the CDR3 is TGTGCCAGCAGCCACAGGGGGCTTTACACAGATACGCAGTATTTT. Protein product: CASSHRGLYTDTQYF.

Only one count was recorded for this clone. The chain carries TRBV28 and TRBJ1-5; D unresolved. This CDR3 contains 16 residues. Germline values: CDR1 MDHEN, CDR2 SYDVKM. Trimming stripped 6 bases from V and 0 bases from J, with 15 bases between. CDR3 nucleotides: TGTGCCAGCAGCCTAGGAGCCGGGGTTAGCAATCAGCCCCAGCATTTT. Protein sequence: CASSLGAGVSNQPQHF. The entire variable domain, with the rest obtained from reference TRBV28 and TRBJ1-5, is as follows: DVKVTQSSRYLVKRTGEKVFLECVQDMDHENMFWYRQDPGLGLRLIYFSYDVKMKEKGDIPEGYSVSREKKERFSLILESASTNQTSMYLCASSLGAGVSNQPQHFGDGTRLSIL.

This clone was seen more than once but under ten times. The J gene is TRBJ1-2, the V gene TRBV3-1 (or the pseudogene TRBV3-2), with TRBD1 matching over 11 bases. Germline loops: CDR1 LGHDT, CDR2 YNNKEL (reference sequence). The CDR3 loop spans 15 amino acids. J lost 7 bases, V lost 4 bases, and 8 bases had no gene match. CDR3 residues: CASSPVGQGVGGYTF. The CDR3 DNA sequence: TGTGCCAGCAGCCCAGTGGGACAGGGGGTAGGTGGCTACACCTTC.

Only a few counts were recorded for this clone. V is TRBV2 and J is TRBJ2-1; no clear D. Germline V lookup: CDR1 SNHLY, CDR2 FYNNEI. The CDR3 consists of 12 residues. V lost 0 bases and J lost 14, with 11 bases in between. The CDR3: CASSEARAEEFF. CDR3 nucleotides: TGTGCCAGCAGTGAAGCAAGAGCCGAGGAGTTCTTC. The full variable domain, its missing parts supplied by reference TRBV2 and TRBJ2-1, is EPEVTQTPSHQVTQMGQEVILRCVPISNHLYFYWYRQILGQKVEFLVSFYNNEISEKSEIFDDQFSVERPDGSNFTLKIRSTKLEDSAMYFCASSEARAEEFFGPGTRLTVL.

The chain employs TRBV2 and TRBJ1-2; the match to TRBD1 covers 7 bases. CDR1 is SNHLY and CDR2 is FYNNEI in the germline V gene. This CDR3 is built from 13 residues. The V gene end was trimmed by 6 bases and the J gene end by 4 bases; junction bases not matched to a gene: 5. The CDR3 loop reads CASRGGPAYGYTF. The CDR3 DNA reads as TGTGCCAGCAGAGGGGGCCCGGCCTATGGCTACACCTTC.

The chain combines TRBV28 with TRBJ2-4; D is possibly TRBD1 (5 bases). Germline V gene sequence: CDR1 MDHEN, CDR2 SYDVKM. V lost 5 bases to trimming and J lost 1 base, with 12 bases between them. This CDR3 has 15 amino acids. Here the CDR3 DNA reads TGTGCCAGCAGTCCAGGGCCCCTGGCCAAAAACATTCAGTACTTC. The encoded protein is CASSPGPLAKNIQYF.

The chain links TRBV7-9 to TRBJ1-2; D gene unclear. Trimming stripped 6 bases from V and 8 bases from J, with 13 bases between. The germline V gene encodes CDR1 SEHNR and CDR2 FQNEAQ (reference sequence). This CDR3 has 12 amino acids. CDR3 residues: CASSPDWQGYTF. The CDR3 bases are TGTGCCAGCAGTCCAGATTGGCAGGGCTACACCTTC.

This clone was observed a single time. V usage is TRBV27 and J usage is TRBJ2-2; 10 positions match TRBD2. Trimming at V came to 1 base and at J to 0 bases, leaving 5 bases not matched to a gene. There are 18 residues in the CDR3. Germline V gene data show CDR1 as MNHEY and CDR2 as SMNVEV (reference sequence). The CDR3 region has the DNA TGTGCCAGCAGTTTATTGATAGCGGGAGGTCCGAACACCGGGGAGCTGTTTTTT. Protein product: CASSLLIAGGPNTGELFF.

In its sample, this clone was seen a few times. The rearrangement joins TRBV4-1 to TRBJ2-1; a weak D match, TRBD1 (6 bases). Germline V gene data show CDR1 as MGHRA and CDR2 as YSYEKL. CDR3 size: 15 residues. The V end lost 2 bases, the J end lost 2 bases, and 10 bases lay between the germline ends. The CDR3 sequence is CASSQRQDTYNEQFF. CDR3 sequence (DNA): TGCGCCAGCAGCCAAAGACAGGACACCTACAATGAGCAGTTCTTC.

The chain recombines TRBV7-3 with TRBJ2-1, with D unresolved. The CDR3 has 18 residues. Germline CDR1 is SGHTA and CDR2 is FQGTGA. Trimming took 1 base from V and 6 from J, leaving 22 bases between them. The CDR3 loop is CASSLRALSGRGSNEQFF. As DNA, the CDR3 is TGTGCCAGCAGCTTAAGGGCCTTGAGTGGGCGTGGCAGCAATGAGCAGTTCTTC.

The chain joins TRBV2 to TRBJ2-1; 8 bases are shared with TRBD2. Unmatched junction bases numbered 8, after V lost 8 bases and J lost 5 bases. The CDR3 spans 14 residues. The germline CDR1 and CDR2 sequences are SNHLY and FYNNEI. CDR3 sequence reads: CASEGLAGNNEQFF. Here the CDR3 DNA reads TGTGCCAGCGAAGGCCTAGCGGGTAACAATGAGCAGTTCTTC.

The chain employs TRBV29-1 and TRBJ2-6; D call uncertain. Per the germline V gene, CDR1 is SQVTM and CDR2 is ANQGSEA. The length of the CDR3 is 13 residues. V was trimmed by 4 bases and J by 1 base, leaving 5 bases between them. CDR3 sequence reads: CSVGVSGANVLTF. The CDR3 bases are TGCAGCGTTGGCGTTTCTGGGGCCAACGTCCTGACTTTC.

The chain uses TRBV6-5 and TRBJ2-3; D gene ambiguous. Germline CDR1 reads MNHEY; CDR2 reads SVGAGI. V lost 0 bases, J lost 6 bases, and 4 bases lay in between. The CDR3 has 12 amino acids. The CDR3 spells CASSYSPDTQYF. The CDR3, as DNA: TGTGCCAGCAGTTACTCCCCGGATACGCAGTATTTT.

The genes are TRBV28 and TRBJ1-2, with no clear D. Germline loops: CDR1 MDHEN, CDR2 SYDVKM. The CDR3 totals 18 residues. The V end was cut by 4 bases, the J end by 5 bases, with 26 bases between. CDR3 in DNA: TGTGCCAGCAGTTCCCCCGGGGAAACCTTTGGTGCATGGTATGGCTACACCTTC. Its protein product is CASSSPGETFGAWYGYTF.

The chain joins TRBV23-1 to TRBJ2-7, with D tentatively TRBD1 (6 bases). TRBV23-1 is filed as an ORF, its function uncertain. This CDR3 contains 14 residues. V lost 4 bases to trimming and J lost 6 bases, with 16 bases between them. The CDR3: CASSPSYLRGEQYF. The CDR3 DNA follows: TGCGCCAGCAGTCCCTCATACCTCAGGGGCGAGCAGTACTTC.

This chain joins TRBV5-6 and TRBJ1-2; D is uncertain. The CDR3 is made up of 14 amino acids. Trimming removed 2 bases at V and 0 bases at J, with 8 bases between. Germline V CDR1 and CDR2: SGHDT, YYEEEE. The CDR3 DNA reads as TGTGCCAGCAGCTTCCCGGTAGCTAACTATGGCTACACCTTC. It is translated as CASSFPVANYGYTF.

The J gene is TRBJ2-2, the V gene TRBV5-1; TRBD1 matches 8 bases. Unmatched junction bases numbered 15, after V lost 4 bases and J lost 13 bases. Germline assignment: CDR1 SGHRS and CDR2 YFSETQ. The CDR3 has 15 residues. The CDR3 coding sequence is TGCGCCAGCAGCACCGGGACAGGACAGATGGCGGGGCTGTTTTTT. Its protein product is CASSTGTGQMAGLFF.

This clone was observed a handful of times. J is TRBJ1-4 and V is TRBV7-3; D remains unclear. Trimming removed 5 bases at V and 5 bases at J, with 18 bases between. Germline V gives CDR1 SGHTA, CDR2 FQGTGA. CDR3 size: 16 residues. This CDR3 reads CASSPGARVKNEKLFF. CDR3 nucleotide sequence: TGTGCCAGCAGCCCGGGAGCTCGGGTCAAGAATGAAAAACTGTTTTTT. The complete variable domain, with remaining parts taken from reference TRBV7-3 and TRBJ1-4, reads GAGVSQTPSNKVTEKGKYVELRCDPISGHTALYWYRQSLGQGPEFLIYFQGTGAADDSGLPNDRFFAVRPEGSVSTLKIQRTERGDSAVYLCASSPGARVKNEKLFFGSGTQLSVL.

This rearrangement joins TRBV7-3 to TRBJ2-2; TRBD2 matches at 11 bases. The CDR3 totals 16 residues. J gave up 2 bases and V 6 bases, and 5 bases lay outside the gene matches. Germline CDR1 and CDR2: SGHTA and FQGTGA. In nucleotides, the CDR3 is TGTGCCAGCAGGAACGGACTAGCGGGCAACACCGGGGAGCTGTTTTTT. Its translation is CASRNGLAGNTGELFF.

The chain carries TRBV30 and TRBJ2-3, with TRBD1 as a possible D gene (6 bases). V gave up 0 bases and J gave up 3 bases, with 16 bases separating them. The CDR3 covers 16 residues. Per germline, CDR1 GTSNPN and CDR2 SVGIG (reference sequence). In nucleotides, the CDR3 is TGTGCCTGGAGTGTAAGAAGGGGGTTGAGGACAGATACGCAGTATTTT. Translation: CAWSVRRGLRTDTQYF.